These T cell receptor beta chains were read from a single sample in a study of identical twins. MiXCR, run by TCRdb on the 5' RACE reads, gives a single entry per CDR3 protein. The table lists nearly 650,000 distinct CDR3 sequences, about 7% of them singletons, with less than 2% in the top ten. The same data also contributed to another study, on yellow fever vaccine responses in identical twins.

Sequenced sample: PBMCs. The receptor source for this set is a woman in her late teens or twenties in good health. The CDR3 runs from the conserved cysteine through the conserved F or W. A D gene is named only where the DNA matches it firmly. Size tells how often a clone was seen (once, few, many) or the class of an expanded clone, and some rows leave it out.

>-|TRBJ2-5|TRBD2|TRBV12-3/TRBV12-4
CASRLTSGGARETQYF
TGTGCCAGCAGACTTACTAGCGGGGGGGCCCGGGAGACCCAGTACTTC
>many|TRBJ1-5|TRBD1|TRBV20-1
CSAWDSGNQPQHF
TGCAGTGCCTGGGACAGCGGCAATCAGCCCCAGCATTTT
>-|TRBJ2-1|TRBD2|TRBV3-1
CASSQEPSGNNEQFF
TGTGCCAGCAGCCAAGAGCCTAGCGGAAACAATGAGCAGTTCTTC
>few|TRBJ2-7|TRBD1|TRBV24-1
CATSEGGPSYEQYF
TGTGCCACCAGTGAAGGGGGCCCTTCCTACGAGCAGTACTTC
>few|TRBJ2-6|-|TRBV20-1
CSACNSGANVLTF
TGCAGTGCTTGTAACTCTGGGGCCAACGTCCTGACTTTC
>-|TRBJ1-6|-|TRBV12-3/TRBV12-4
CASSPAGTINSPLHF
TGTGCCAGCAGCCCCGCCGGGACAATCAATTCACCCCTCCACTTT
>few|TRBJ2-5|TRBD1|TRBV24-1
CATSESGQPQETQYF
TGTGCCACCAGTGAATCGGGACAGCCACAAGAGACCCAGTACTTC
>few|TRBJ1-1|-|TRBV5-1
CASSWGSRGVYTEAFF
TGCGCCAGCAGCTGGGGGTCAAGGGGGGTCTACACTGAAGCTTTCTTT
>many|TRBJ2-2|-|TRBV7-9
CASSLGQLNTGELFF
TGTGCCAGCAGCCTCGGACAGCTAAACACCGGGGAGCTGTTTTTT
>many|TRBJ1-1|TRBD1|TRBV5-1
CASSLPGTANTEAFF
TGCGCCAGCAGCTTGCCCGGGACAGCGAACACTGAAGCTTTCTTT
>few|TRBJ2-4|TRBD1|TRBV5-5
CASSLTGDGKNIQYF
TGTGCCAGCAGCTTGACAGGGGATGGCAAAAACATTCAGTACTTC
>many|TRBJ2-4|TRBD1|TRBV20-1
CSARDRGSAKNIQYF
TGCAGTGCTCGGGACAGGGGATCAGCCAAAAACATTCAGTACTTC
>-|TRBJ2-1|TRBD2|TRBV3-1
CASSQDGLAGLWYEQFF
TGTGCCAGCAGCCAAGACGGACTAGCGGGGCTGTGGTATGAGCAGTTCTTC
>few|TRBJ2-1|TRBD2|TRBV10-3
CAIRTSGIDEQFF
TGTGCCATCCGTACTAGCGGGATCGATGAGCAGTTCTTC
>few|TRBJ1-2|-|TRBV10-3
CAISEGARYGYTF
TGTGCCATCAGTGAGGGAGCCAGATATGGCTACACCTTC
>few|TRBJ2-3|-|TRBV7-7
CASSLAWGEDTQYF
TGTGCCAGCAGCTTAGCGTGGGGGGAAGATACGCAGTATTTT
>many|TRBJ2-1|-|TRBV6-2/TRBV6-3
CASSYSSPSPPKGLYNEQFF
TGTGCCAGCAGTTACTCGTCTCCTTCGCCCCCCAAGGGGTTATACAATGAGCAGTTCTTC
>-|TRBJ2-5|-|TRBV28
CASSSTGLQETQYF
TGTGCCAGCAGTTCAACAGGGTTACAAGAGACCCAGTACTTC
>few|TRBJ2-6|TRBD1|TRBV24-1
CATSDPGGSGANVLTF
TGTGCCACCAGTGATCCAGGGGGCTCTGGGGCCAACGTCCTGACTTTC
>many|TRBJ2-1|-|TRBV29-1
CSVVWYNEQFF
TGCAGCGTTGTCTGGTACAATGAGCAGTTCTTC
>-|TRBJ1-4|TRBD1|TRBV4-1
CASSQPDRDKRKLFF
TGCGCCAGCAGCCAACCGGACAGGGACAAGAGAAAACTGTTTTTT
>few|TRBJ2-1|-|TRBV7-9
CASSPDGAAQQFF
TGTGCCAGCAGCCCCGACGGGGCGGCCCAGCAGTTCTTC
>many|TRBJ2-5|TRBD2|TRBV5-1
CASSSGLAGETQYF
TGCGCCAGCAGCTCGGGACTAGCGGGAGAGACCCAGTACTTC
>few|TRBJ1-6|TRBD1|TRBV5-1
CASSWGPGQGNSPLHF
TGCGCCAGCAGCTGGGGACCGGGACAGGGAAATTCACCCCTCCACTTT
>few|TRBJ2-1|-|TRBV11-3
CASSLEFGWNEQFF
TGTGCCAGCAGCTTAGAGTTCGGGTGGAATGAGCAGTTCTTC
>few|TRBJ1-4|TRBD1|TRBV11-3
CASSPDRGQEKLFF
TGTGCCAGCAGCCCGGACAGGGGGCAAGAAAAACTGTTTTTT
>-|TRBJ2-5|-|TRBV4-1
CASSPGGLYQETQYF
TGCGCCAGCAGCCCAGGAGGACTATACCAAGAGACCCAGTACTTC
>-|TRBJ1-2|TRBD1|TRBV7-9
CASSQGAVDGYTF
TGTGCCAGTTCTCAGGGGGCTGTCGATGGCTACACCTTC
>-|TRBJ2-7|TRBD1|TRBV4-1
CASSPGQGPFSYEQYF
TGCGCCAGCAGCCCAGGACAGGGCCCCTTCTCCTACGAGCAGTACTTC
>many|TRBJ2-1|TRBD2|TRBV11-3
CASSPQLAGNNEQFF
TGTGCCAGCAGCCCGCAACTAGCGGGCAACAATGAGCAGTTCTTC
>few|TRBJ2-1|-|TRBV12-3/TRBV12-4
CASSWRDTYNEQFF
TGTGCCAGCAGTTGGCGGGACACGTACAATGAGCAGTTCTTC
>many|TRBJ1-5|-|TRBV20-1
CSASKTESNQPQHF
TGCAGTGCTAGCAAAACGGAGAGCAATCAGCCCCAGCATTTT
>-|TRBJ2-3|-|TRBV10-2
CASKGAGGVDTQYF
TGCGCCAGCAAAGGGGCAGGCGGTGTCGATACGCAGTATTTT
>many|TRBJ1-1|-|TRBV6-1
CASKKGIVNTEAFF
TGTGCCAGCAAAAAGGGGATTGTGAACACTGAAGCTTTCTTT
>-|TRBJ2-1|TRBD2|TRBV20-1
CSARLAGGSKFF
TGCAGTGCTCGACTAGCGGGAGGTTCGAAGTTCTTC
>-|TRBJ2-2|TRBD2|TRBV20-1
CSAGGSLTAGELFF
TGCAGTGCCGGGGGGAGCCTGACGGCCGGGGAGCTGTTTTTT
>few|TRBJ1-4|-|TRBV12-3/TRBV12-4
CASRTTGTKNEKLFF
TGTGCCAGCAGGACGACTGGGACCAAGAATGAAAAACTGTTTTTT
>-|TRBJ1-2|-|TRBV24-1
CATSDGADYGYTF
TGTGCCACCAGTGACGGGGCAGACTATGGCTACACCTTC
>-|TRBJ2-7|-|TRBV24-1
CATSDDRTYEQYF
TGTGCCACCAGTGATGACAGGACCTACGAGCAGTACTTC
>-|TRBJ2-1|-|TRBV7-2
CASSHLPGNEQFF
TGTGCCAGCAGCCACCTTCCAGGGAATGAGCAGTTCTTC
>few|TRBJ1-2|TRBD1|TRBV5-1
CASSPGQGADYGYTF
TGCGCCAGCAGCCCCGGACAGGGGGCCGACTATGGCTACACCTTC